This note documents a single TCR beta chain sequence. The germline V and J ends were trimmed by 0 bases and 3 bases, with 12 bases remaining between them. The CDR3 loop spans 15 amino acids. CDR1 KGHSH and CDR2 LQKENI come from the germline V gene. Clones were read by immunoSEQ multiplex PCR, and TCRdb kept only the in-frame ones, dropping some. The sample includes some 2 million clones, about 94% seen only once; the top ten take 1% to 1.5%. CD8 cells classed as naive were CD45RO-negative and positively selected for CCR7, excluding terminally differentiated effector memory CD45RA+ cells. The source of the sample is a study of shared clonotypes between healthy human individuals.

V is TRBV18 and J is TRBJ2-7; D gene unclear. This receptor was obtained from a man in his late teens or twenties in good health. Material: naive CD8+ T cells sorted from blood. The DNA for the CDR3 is TGTGCCAGCTCACCACCGGGCAGTTGGGGCTACGAGCAGTACTTC. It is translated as CASSPPGSWGYEQYF.